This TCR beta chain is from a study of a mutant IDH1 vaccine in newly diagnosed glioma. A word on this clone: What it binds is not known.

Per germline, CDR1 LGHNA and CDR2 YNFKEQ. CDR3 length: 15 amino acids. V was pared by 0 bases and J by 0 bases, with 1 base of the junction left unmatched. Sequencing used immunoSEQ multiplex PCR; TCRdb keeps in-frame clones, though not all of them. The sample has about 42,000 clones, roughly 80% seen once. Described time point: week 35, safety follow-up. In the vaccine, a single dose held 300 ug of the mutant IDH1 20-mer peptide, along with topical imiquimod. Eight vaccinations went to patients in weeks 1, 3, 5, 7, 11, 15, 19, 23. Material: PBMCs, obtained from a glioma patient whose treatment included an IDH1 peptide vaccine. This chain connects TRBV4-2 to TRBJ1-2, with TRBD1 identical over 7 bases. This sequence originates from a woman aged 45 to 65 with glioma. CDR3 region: CASSQDRGSNYGYTF. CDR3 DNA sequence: TGTGCCAGCAGCCAAGACAGGGGGTCTAACTATGGCTACACCTTC.